This TCR beta chain was sequenced during a study of T cell clonality in common variable immunodeficiency. Study-level findings and limits: CVID patient heterogeneity limited repertoire-clinical complication correlations. Fewer deletions and N-nucleotide insertions were reportedly seen in common variable immunodeficiency TCR beta sequences.

The data were produced by immunoSEQ multiplex PCR, yet TCRdb's version contains in-frame clones alone and is incomplete. This repertoire lists tens of thousands of clones without singletons; over 9% sits in the top ten. Caucasian heritage predominated among both patients and controls. The CDR3 runs 16 residues. Trimming pared 2 bases from V and 0 bases from J, leaving 11 bases between. Per the germline V gene, CDR1 is MDHEN and CDR2 is SYDVKM. The table lists this clone with many counts. Its antigen is currently unknown. The CDR3 end falls 3 residues outside the read, so it is completed with the germline J gene.

The gene calls are TRBV28 and TRBJ2-1; the D gene is possibly TRBD2 (5 bases). This TCR was recovered from a person aged 18-70 years in good health. What was sequenced was peripheral blood mononuclear cells. The sequenced part of the CDR3 DNA is TGTGCCAGCAGTTTAGGGAGCGGTAACTCCTACAATGAG. Amino acids: CASSLGSGNSYNE. In full, the CDR3 is CASSLGSGNSYNEQFF.